This TCR beta chain was sequenced during a study of blood T cells in healthy people across ages. Points on this clonotype: The antigen is not known.

Aged about 6 to 90, donors were systemically healthy Caucasians from Russia. Isolating PBMCs gave at least 6 million of these cells per sample. Combining a sample-barcoded 5' primer with a J-beta primer mix, a second PCR ran for 7 to 11 cycles. TCRdb redid the calling of the 5' RACE reads with MiXCR, one entry per CDR3 protein. The data contain fewer than 2 million distinct CDR3 sequences, around 42% of them singletons. Study results and caveats: It was found that TCR beta diversity correlated strongly with the percentage of naive T cells.

This CDR3 comprises 14 residues. The germline V gene has CDR1 SEHNR and CDR2 FQNEAQ (reference sequence). V lost 4 bases to trimming and J lost 11 bases, with 18 bases between them. The receptor was isolated from a human donor in good health. The gene calls are TRBV7-9 and TRBJ2-1; D not certain. Sequenced material: blood. CDR3 DNA sequence: TGTGCCAGCAGCTCGGGCCCTGAACTCGATAAGCAGTTCTTC. Its protein product is CASSSGPELDKQFF.